This T cell receptor beta chain is drawn from a study of blood T cell repertoires in COVID-19. The repertoire was sequenced with immunoSEQ multiplex PCR; TCRdb's copy has only in-frame clones and lacks some. The sample includes some 200,000 clones, less than 85% of them seen just once. Germline loops: CDR1 DFQATT, CDR2 SNEGSKA (reference sequence). The ends lost 3 bases at V and 8 bases at J; junction bases unmatched: 5. This CDR3 is built from 13 residues. Cohorts were assigned according to the clinical history that participants reported. The TCR sequence derives from a woman in her fifties or sixties with acute COVID-19. Sequencing used PBMCs or T cells enriched from blood (not recorded which). The chain carries TRBV20-1 and TRBJ2-1; 9 bases match TRBD2. The CDR3 loop reads CSASGLANHEQFF. CDR3 coding DNA: TGCAGTGCTAGTGGACTAGCGAACCATGAGCAGTTCTTC.